Below are 10 T cell receptor beta chains sequenced from a single sample in a study of CXCR3-negative and CXCR3-positive naive CD8 T cells. Study-wide results and limits: TRB CDR3s were more hydrophobic in CXCR3-positive than in CXCR3-negative naive cells.

These receptors' antigens are unknown. The libraries of TRB cDNA were prepared using 5' RACE with UMI labels. TCRdb reprocessed the 5' RACE reads; each CDR3 protein has one entry and no DNA is given. Here the sample table reports about 98,000 distinct CDR3 sequences. The sequencing sample was made of naive CXCR3+ CD8+ T cells from blood. Noted subset: CD45RO-CCR7+CD27+CD95- naive CD8+ T cells expressing CXCR3 (TNR3+). The receptors derive from a human donor in good health. Some clones in this sample may be carry-over from other donors' samples.

The CDR3 reads CSVLTGENTEAFF. V usage is TRBV29-1 and J usage is TRBJ1-1; the D call of TRBD1 rests on TCRdb alone, since no DNA is present to check it. The germline V gene has CDR1 SQVTM and CDR2 ANQGSEA. CDR3 length: 13 residues.

The chain links TRBV18 to TRBJ2-2. CDR3 size: 12 residues. Germline CDR1 and CDR2: KGHSH and LQKENI. The CDR3 loop reads CASSTVAGELFF.

The gene calls are TRBV27 and TRBJ2-1; TCRdb returns TRBD2, unconfirmable since there is no DNA. This CDR3 is 16 amino acids long. Per the germline V gene, CDR1 is MNHEY and CDR2 is SMNVEV (reference sequence). Here the CDR3 reads CASSFSAGSSYNEQFF.

CDR3 sequence: CASSSGAAEAFF. The chain uses TRBV7-9 and TRBJ1-1; TCRdb proposes TRBD1, but this gene call is untestable without DNA. The CDR3 has 12 amino acids. Looked up from germline, CDR1 is SEHNR and CDR2 is FQNEAQ (reference sequence). Combining the CDR3 with reference TRBV7-9 and TRBJ1-1 gives the whole variable domain DTGVSQNPRHKITKRGQNVTFRCDPISEHNRLYWYRQTLGQGPEFLTYFQNEAQLEKSRLLSDRFSAERPKGSFSTLEIQRTEQGDSAMYLCASSSGAAEAFFGQGTRLTVV.

The CDR3 loop reads CASSDDRGGAARDTQYF. The rearrangement links TRBV2 to TRBJ2-3; TCRdb outputs TRBD2, but without DNA this stays unchecked. The CDR3 is 17 residues long. The germline V gene has CDR1 SNHLY and CDR2 FYNNEI.

This chain joins TRBV7-6 and TRBJ1-1. There are 14 residues in the CDR3. Germline values: CDR1 SGHVS, CDR2 FNYEAQ. CDR3: CASSLGTMNTEAFF.

This sequence joins TRBV9 and TRBJ2-7; TCRdb reports TRBD2, a call that lacks DNA to check it against. There are 14 residues in the CDR3. The germline CDR1 and CDR2 sequences are SGDLS and YYNGEE. CDR3 amino acids: CASSVDLALDEQYF.

The V call is TRBV2, the J call TRBJ2-2; as DNA is missing, the TRBD1 call by TCRdb cannot be tested. In germline, CDR1 is SNHLY, CDR2 FYNNEI. The CDR3 extends over 14 amino acids. CDR3 in amino acids: CASSEAGGDGELFF.

This rearrangement joins TRBV20-1 to TRBJ2-3. This CDR3 has 14 residues. Germline assignment: CDR1 DFQATT and CDR2 SNEGSKA (reference sequence). The chain's CDR3 is CSATDVRSTDTQYF.

The chain employs TRBV6-6 and TRBJ2-3; TCRdb names TRBD1, which stays unverified in the absence of DNA. The germline gives CDR1 MNHNY, CDR2 SVGAGI (reference sequence). This CDR3 has 16 residues. CDR3 loop: CASSYSIGTGSDTQYF.